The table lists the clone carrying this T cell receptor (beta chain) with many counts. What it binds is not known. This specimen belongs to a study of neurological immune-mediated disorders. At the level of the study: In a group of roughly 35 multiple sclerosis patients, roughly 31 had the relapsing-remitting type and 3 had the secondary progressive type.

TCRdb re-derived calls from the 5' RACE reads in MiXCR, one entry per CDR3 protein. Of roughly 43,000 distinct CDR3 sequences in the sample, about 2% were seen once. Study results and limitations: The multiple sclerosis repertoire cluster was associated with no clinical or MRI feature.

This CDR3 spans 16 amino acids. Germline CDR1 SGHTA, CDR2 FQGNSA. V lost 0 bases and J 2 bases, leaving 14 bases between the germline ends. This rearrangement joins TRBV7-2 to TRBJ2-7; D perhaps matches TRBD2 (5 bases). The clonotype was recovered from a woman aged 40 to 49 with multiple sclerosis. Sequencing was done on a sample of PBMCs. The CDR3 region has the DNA TGTGCCAGCAGCTTAGCACCCGACTACCCGCCCTACGAGCAGTACTTC. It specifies CASSLAPDYPPYEQYF.